This is a list of T cell receptor beta chains from one sample in a study of T cells in localized non-small cell lung cancer. Sequencing used immunoSEQ multiplex PCR; TCRdb keeps in-frame clones, though not all of them. This sample carries around 70,000 clones, 80% to 90% of them seen once, and the ten largest clones take 21%. The specimen comprised peripheral blood, sampled before any cancer treatment. Source of these receptors: a male donor aged 60 or older with stage III squamous cell lung carcinoma. Both conserved end residues are part of each CDR3. The D gene is left open where the match is weak. For some rows the clone size is stated as once, few or many, or as a class when expanded; others skip it.

TRBV7-9	TRBJ2-5	.	.	CASSSGRNQETQYF	TGTGCCAGCAGCTCCGGACGGAACCAAGAGACCCAGTACTTC
TRBV5-1	TRBJ1-2	.	.	CASSPRTVAYGYTF	TGCGCCAGCAGCCCGAGGACAGTCGCCTATGGCTACACCTTC
TRBV6-1	TRBJ2-1	TRBD2	once	CASRERGGNNEQFF	TGTGCCAGCAGAGAGCGGGGCGGAAACAATGAGCAGTTCTTC
TRBV4-2	TRBJ1-3	.	few	CASSQDPLRGNTIYF	TGTGCCAGCAGCCAAGACCCTCTTAGAGGAAACACCATATATTTT
TRBV28	TRBJ1-5	.	.	CASGGFLGRQPQHF	TGTGCCAGCGGGGGGTTCCTGGGGAGGCAGCCCCAGCATTTT
TRBV28	TRBJ2-2	.	.	CASSRMDTGELFF	TGTGCCAGCAGTAGAATGGACACCGGGGAGCTGTTTTTT
TRBV19	TRBJ2-1	TRBD2	.	CASSMGLAGVSYNEQFF	TGTGCCAGTAGTATGGGACTAGCGGGGGTCTCCTACAATGAGCAGTTCTTC
TRBV6-6	TRBJ2-1	TRBD2	.	CASSYGLGAGDIEQFF	TGTGCCAGCAGTTACGGACTAGGAGCGGGGGATATTGAGCAGTTCTTC
TRBV28	TRBJ2-7	.	.	CASSYSYEQYF	TGTGCCAGCAGTTACAGTTACGAGCAGTACTTC
TRBV18	TRBJ2-7	.	.	CASSPIRAADNEQYF	TGTGCCAGCTCACCAATTCGTGCAGCAGACAACGAGCAGTACTTC
TRBV6-7	TRBJ1-2	TRBD1	.	CASSYSTTTGVSYGYTF	TGTGCCAGCAGTTACTCTACAACCACAGGGGTGAGCTATGGCTACACCTTC
TRBV10-2	TRBJ2-1	.	once	CASSEPRGRGIVSYNEQFF	TGCGCCAGCAGTGAGCCCCGGGGAAGGGGAATAGTCTCCTACAATGAGCAGTTCTTC
TRBV7-3	TRBJ1-1	TRBD1	.	CASSLGQANTEAFF	TGTGCCAGCAGCTTAGGACAGGCGAACACTGAAGCTTTCTTT
TRBV9	TRBJ2-7	.	.	CASSTGPLSYEQYF	TGTGCCAGCAGCACGGGACCGCTCTCCTACGAGCAGTACTTC
TRBV13	TRBJ2-7	TRBD2	.	CASSRAWGRGSGGQQYF	TGTGCCAGCAGTCGCGCATGGGGACGGGGCAGCGGGGGACAGCAGTACTTC
TRBV9	TRBJ1-5	.	.	CASSVGEAEHQPQHF	TGTGCCAGCAGCGTAGGGGAGGCCGAACATCAGCCCCAGCATTTT
TRBV6-1	TRBJ1-5	TRBD1	.	CASSLDRGPPQHF	TGTGCCAGCAGCCTGGACAGGGGGCCGCCCCAGCATTTT
TRBV9	TRBJ1-4	.	.	CASSVNERVAAGKLFF	TGTGCCAGCAGCGTAAACGAGAGGGTCGCGGCGGGAAAACTGTTTTTT
TRBV5-1	TRBJ2-7	.	.	CASRLLLGAYEQYF	TGCGCCAGCCGACTGCTCCTGGGGGCCTACGAGCAGTACTTC
TRBV28	TRBJ2-2	TRBD1	.	CASTRGQVNTGELFF	TGTGCCAGCACGAGGGGACAGGTGAACACCGGGGAGCTGTTTTTT
TRBV14	TRBJ2-5	.	.	CASSQVGSETQYF	TGTGCCAGCAGCCAAGTTGGTTCAGAGACCCAGTACTTC
TRBV6-6	TRBJ2-3	TRBD2	.	CASSLVAGALTDTQYF	TGTGCCAGCAGTCTAGTAGCGGGGGCCCTCACAGATACGCAGTATTTT
TRBV6-1	TRBJ2-1	TRBD1	.	CASSETGTGDNEQFF	TGTGCCAGCAGTGAAACCGGGACAGGGGACAATGAGCAGTTCTTC
TRBV2	TRBJ2-5	.	.	CASSEASRAQYF	TGTGCCAGCAGTGAGGCCTCCAGGGCCCAGTACTTC
TRBV30	TRBJ2-7	.	.	CAWTSGSSSSYEQYF	TGTGCCTGGACGAGTGGCAGCTCAAGCTCCTACGAGCAGTACTTC
TRBV20-1	TRBJ2-5	.	once	CSARVEETQYF	TGCAGTGCTAGAGTTGAAGAGACCCAGTACTTC
TRBV5-1	TRBJ2-5	TRBD2	.	CASSPRLAGEQETQYF	TGCGCCAGCAGCCCACGACTAGCGGGGGAGCAAGAGACCCAGTACTTC
TRBV5-5	TRBJ1-1	.	.	CASSSQGYGTEAFF	TGTGCCAGCAGCTCCCAGGGATATGGCACTGAAGCTTTCTTT
TRBV6-1	TRBJ2-4	TRBD1	.	CASSEGGWTGDIQYF	TGTGCCAGCAGTGAAGGGGGGTGGACAGGGGACATTCAGTACTTC
TRBV5-3	TRBJ1-2	.	.	CAPYAPGLERCNYGYTF	TGTGCCCCGTATGCCCCAGGGCTTGAACGATGTAACTATGGCTACACCTTC
TRBV7-2	TRBJ2-4	.	.	CASSLSRGGGNIQYF	TGTGCCAGCAGCCTGTCTAGGGGAGGGGGAAACATTCAGTACTTC
TRBV6-6	TRBJ1-2	TRBD1	.	CASRQGAHGYTF	TGTGCCAGCAGGCAGGGGGCGCATGGCTACACCTTC
TRBV6-1	TRBJ2-1	.	.	CASSSLDKIPDEQFF	TGTGCCAGCAGTTCCCTGGACAAAATCCCGGACGAGCAGTTCTTC
TRBV30	TRBJ1-2	.	once	CAWSVGGGYTF	TGTGCCTGGAGTGTGGGTGGTGGCTACACCTTC
TRBV5-5	TRBJ2-2	.	.	CASSLGPTGELFF	TGTGCCAGCAGCTTGGGACCAACCGGGGAGCTGTTTTTT
TRBV29-1	TRBJ2-1	TRBD2	.	CSVTGLAGGSYNEQFF	TGCAGCGTAACCGGACTAGCGGGGGGCTCCTACAATGAGCAGTTCTTC
TRBV19	TRBJ2-1	TRBD2	once	CASRSPGLAAYNEQFF	TGTGCCAGTAGGAGCCCCGGACTAGCTGCCTACAATGAGCAGTTCTTC
TRBV27	TRBJ1-1	.	.	CASSLVGANTEAFF	TGTGCCAGCAGTTTGGTCGGGGCGAACACTGAAGCTTTCTTT
TRBV29-1	TRBJ2-5	TRBD1	.	CSVDSGQGQETQYF	TGCAGCGTTGATTCGGGACAGGGACAAGAGACCCAGTACTTC
TRBV28	TRBJ2-7	.	few	CASSSRRFSSSYEQYF	TGTGCCAGCAGTTCCCGACGGTTTTCAAGCTCCTACGAGCAGTACTTC
TRBV4-1	TRBJ1-2	.	once	CASSHSSNLYGYTF	TGCGCCAGCAGCCACTCCTCCAACCTCTATGGCTACACCTTC
TRBV5-1	TRBJ2-3	.	.	CASSLRTGGGLTDTQYF	TGCGCCAGCAGCTTGAGGACGGGCGGGGGCCTCACAGATACGCAGTATTTT
TRBV29-1	TRBJ1-1	.	few	CSVDPDSMAFF	TGCAGCGTTGACCCAGACAGTATGGCTTTCTTT
TRBV12-5	TRBJ2-6	.	.	CASGLAGANVLTF	TGTGCTAGTGGCCTCGCCGGGGCCAACGTCCTGACTTTC
TRBV23-1	TRBJ2-5	.	.	CASSQPSGGAEETQYF	TGCGCCAGCAGTCAACCCTCAGGAGGGGCAGAAGAGACCCAGTACTTC
TRBV5-6	TRBJ1-4	.	.	CASSFGGRNEKLFF	TGTGCCAGCAGCTTCGGGGGTAGGAATGAAAAACTGTTTTTT
TRBV2	TRBJ2-4	.	.	CASSELPRLTRNIQYF	TGTGCCAGCAGTGAACTCCCCCGACTAACCAGAAACATTCAGTACTTC
TRBV5-1	TRBJ2-2	TRBD1	.	CASSPEQGSVGELFF	TGCGCCAGCAGCCCTGAACAGGGGTCGGTCGGGGAGCTGTTTTTT
TRBV7-2	TRBJ2-1	.	.	CASSLVGGSYNEQFF	TGTGCCAGCAGCTTAGTAGGGGGCTCCTACAATGAGCAGTTCTTC
TRBV2	TRBJ2-1	.	.	CASGQYNEQFF	TGTGCCAGCGGACAGTACAATGAGCAGTTCTTC
TRBV7-2	TRBJ1-1	.	.	CASSFSNTEAFF	TGTGCCAGCAGCTTCTCGAACACTGAAGCTTTCTTT
TRBV6-5	TRBJ2-5	.	.	CASSYSGVGTQYF	TGTGCCAGCAGTTACTCCGGGGTGGGGACCCAGTACTTC
TRBV11-2	TRBJ1-2	.	.	CASSLGGGQKKGYGYTF	TGTGCCAGCAGCTTAGGAGGCGGTCAGAAAAAGGGCTATGGCTACACCTTC
TRBV5-1	TRBJ2-1	.	.	CASSLRTLYNEQFF	TGCGCCAGCAGCTTGAGGACTTTATACAATGAGCAGTTCTTC
TRBV7-2	TRBJ2-2	.	.	CASSQTLDTGELFF	TGTGCCAGCAGCCAAACTCTGGACACCGGGGAGCTGTTTTTT
TRBV7-2	TRBJ1-2	TRBD1	.	CASSLVGQAYGYTF	TGTGCCAGCAGCTTAGTAGGACAGGCGTATGGCTACACCTTC
TRBV7-8	TRBJ2-7	TRBD2	few	CASSPELAGGLSQYF	TGTGCCAGCAGCCCAGAACTAGCGGGGGGGCTGTCGCAGTACTTC